This paragraph covers one T cell receptor (beta chain) sequence. What it binds is unknown. These data are taken from a study of cytomegalovirus exposure and HLA in healthy donors. Study-wide findings and caveats: Among CMV-associated TCR beta chains, most appeared HLA-restricted in a later analysis. The authors reported that TCR beta sequences could predict HLA-A and HLA-B alleles. These predictions were accurate for most subjects in the first cohort. According to an earlier analysis, most TCR beta V segments yielded productive rearrangements about 87% or about 30% of the time. Whilst most TCR sequences proved rare, a subset of public TCRs occurred across many donors.

It was with 60 Vbeta and 13 Jbeta primers that the PCR ran. Method: immunoSEQ multiplex PCR; TCRdb's copy keeps in-frame clones and lacks some. The sample contains some 120,000 clones, 65% to 80% of which appear only once. V was pared by 6 bases and J by 1 base, with 21 bases between. The CDR3 totals 17 residues. Germline CDR1 reads SGHDT; CDR2 reads YYEEEE. The receptor comes from a female donor in good health and CMV-seronegative. V gene TRBV5-6 combines with J gene TRBJ2-3, with a tentative D call TRBD1 (5 bases). Sequenced: PBMCs. The CDR3: CASTRSLGLLGTDTQYF. The CDR3 DNA reads TGTGCCAGCACTCGGAGCTTGGGGCTACTCGGCACAGATACGCAGTATTTT.